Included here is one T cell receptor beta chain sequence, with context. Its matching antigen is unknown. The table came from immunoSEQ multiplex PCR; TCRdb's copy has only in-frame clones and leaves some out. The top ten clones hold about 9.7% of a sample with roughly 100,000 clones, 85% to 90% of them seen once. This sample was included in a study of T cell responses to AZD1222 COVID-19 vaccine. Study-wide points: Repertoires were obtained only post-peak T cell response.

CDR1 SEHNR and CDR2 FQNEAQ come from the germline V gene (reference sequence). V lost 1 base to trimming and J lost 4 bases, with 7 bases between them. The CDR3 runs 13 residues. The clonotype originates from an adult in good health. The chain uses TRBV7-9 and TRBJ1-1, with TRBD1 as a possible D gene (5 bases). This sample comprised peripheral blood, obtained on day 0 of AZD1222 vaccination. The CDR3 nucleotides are TGTGCCAGCAGCTTAGAAGGGACCACTGAAGCTTTCTTT. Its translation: CASSLEGTTEAFF. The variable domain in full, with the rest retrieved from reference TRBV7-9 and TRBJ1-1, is DTGVSQNPRHKITKRGQNVTFRCDPISEHNRLYWYRQTLGQGPEFLTYFQNEAQLEKSRLLSDRFSAERPKGSFSTLEIQRTEQGDSAMYLCASSLEGTTEAFFGQGTRLTVV.